This T cell receptor beta chain stems from a study of cytomegalovirus exposure and HLA in healthy donors. Broader study findings: Roughly uniform sequencing depth across donors was assumed, possibly incorrectly. What a later analysis showed was that several of the most significant clusters appeared linked to common viral pathogens. In an earlier analysis, about 90% or about 30%: the productive usage of most TCR beta V segments.

As concerns this clone: Its specificity is unknown.

It was with 60 Vbeta and 13 Jbeta primers that the PCR ran. Repertoires were generated with immunoSEQ multiplex PCR, while TCRdb's copy carries only in-frame clones and drops some. This table holds 88,000 or so clones, under 65% found once. Sequences were obtained from PBMCs. The receptor was isolated from a male donor in good health and CMV-seropositive.

The CDR3 bases are TGTGCCAGCAGCTTCATCGACAATGGCTACACCTTC. Its translation: CASSFIDNGYTF. This sequence joins TRBV28 and TRBJ1-2; D is ambiguous. The V gene lost 6 bases and the J gene lost 6 bases, with 11 bases spanning the gap. The CDR3 is 12 residues long. The germline gives CDR1 MDHEN, CDR2 SYDVKM.